This TCR beta chain was obtained from a study of breast tumors, draining lymph nodes, adjacent tissues. This clonotype has just one count. Using its own MiXCR run on the multiplex PCR reads, TCRdb lists one record per CDR3 protein. The sample yields 20,000 to 25,000 distinct CDR3 sequences, about 61% seen once. Material: tumor-adjacent breast tissue. This TCR was recovered from a female donor with breast cancer. Some clones in this sample may be carry-over from other donors' samples.

The CDR3 coding sequence is TGTGCCACCAGTGATTCCCGGGACAACACAGATACGCAGTATTTT. The encoded protein is CATSDSRDNTDTQYF. The chain combines TRBV24-1 with TRBJ2-3; D possibly corresponds to TRBD1 (6 bases). Germline assignment: CDR1 KGHDR and CDR2 SFDVKD. The V and J ends lost 2 bases and 2 bases respectively, with 10 bases between them. CDR3 length: 15 residues.